This T cell receptor (beta chain) was captured by sequencing in a study of blood T cells in healthy people across ages. The CDR3 extends over 13 amino acids. Trimming removed 3 bases from V and 0 bases from J, with 9 bases in between. From germline, CDR1 is DFQATT and CDR2 SNEGSKA (reference sequence). This clonotype was seen ten or more times. The second PCR ran roughly 6 to 11 cycles with a sample-barcoded 5' primer and J-beta primers. There were at least 3 million CDR3-containing paired-end reads obtained from each sample. TCRdb reanalysed the 5' RACE reads using MiXCR and keeps one entry per CDR3 protein. The sample shows 800,000 to 950,000 distinct CDR3 sequences, approximately 32% of them seen only once. These data were also filed under a second study, of T cells of mothers and their children. That study reports: Reads recorded for TCR beta CDR3 numbered over 9 million per mother and around 2.8 million per child.

The chain links TRBV20-1 to TRBJ2-7, with TRBD1 as a possible D gene (5 bases). The clonotype originates from a middle-aged woman in good health. Sequenced: blood. CDR3 in amino acids: CSARGDSSYEQYF. As DNA, the CDR3 is TGCAGTGCTAGGGGTGACAGCTCCTACGAGCAGTACTTC.